This is a list of T cell receptor beta chains from one sample in a study of graft-versus-host responses after intestinal transplantation. Here immunoSEQ multiplex PCR was the method, and the copy in TCRdb shows in-frame clones only, minus some. The sample holds 45,000 to 50,000 clones, around nine tenths seen once. Their antigen targets remain unknown. The sample here was unstimulated CD4+ T cells sorted from spleen or lymph node cells, taken before transplant. The receptors here all came from a human donor who was the organ donor for an intestinal transplant. CDR3s include the opening cysteine and the closing phenylalanine or tryptophan. Fields, in order: D gene, J gene, V gene, clone size, CDR3 protein, CDR3 DNA. The D gene is left open where the match is weak. Size tells how often a clone was seen (once, few, many) or the class of an expanded clone, and some rows leave it out.

d_call: TRBD1
j_call: TRBJ2-1
v_call: TRBV27
clone_size: -
cdr3_aa: CASSLLGQGSNEQFF
cdr3_nt: TGTGCCAGCAGTTTACTCGGACAGGGGTCGAATGAGCAGTTCTTC

d_call: -
j_call: TRBJ2-5
v_call: TRBV13
clone_size: -
cdr3_aa: CASSHGVLETQYF
cdr3_nt: TGTGCCAGCAGCCACGGTGTATTAGAGACCCAGTACTTC

d_call: TRBD1
j_call: TRBJ1-5
v_call: TRBV27
clone_size: -
cdr3_aa: CASSTTGSNQPQHF
cdr3_nt: TGTGCCAGCAGTACGACAGGGTCTAATCAGCCCCAGCATTTT

d_call: TRBD1
j_call: TRBJ1-2
v_call: TRBV27
clone_size: -
cdr3_aa: CASSLSGDRSQGYTF
cdr3_nt: TGTGCCAGCAGTTTATCCGGGGACAGGAGCCAGGGCTACACCTTC

d_call: -
j_call: TRBJ2-7
v_call: TRBV6-4
clone_size: -
cdr3_aa: CASSKERGYEQYF
cdr3_nt: TGTGCCAGCAGTAAGGAGCGCGGTTACGAGCAGTACTTC

d_call: -
j_call: TRBJ2-7
v_call: TRBV10-1
clone_size: -
cdr3_aa: CASSHLQGGDYEQYF
cdr3_nt: TGCGCCAGCAGCCACCTTCAGGGGGGGGATTACGAGCAGTACTTC

d_call: -
j_call: TRBJ1-5
v_call: TRBV21-1
clone_size: -
cdr3_aa: CASSTTDRGGNQPQHF
cdr3_nt: TGTGCCAGCAGCACTACCGACAGGGGAGGCAATCAGCCCCAGCATTTT

d_call: -
j_call: TRBJ1-3
v_call: TRBV7-2
clone_size: -
cdr3_aa: CASSLGHSGNTIYF
cdr3_nt: TGTGCCAGCAGCCTGGGACACTCTGGAAACACCATATATTTT

d_call: -
j_call: TRBJ1-5
v_call: TRBV21-1
clone_size: -
cdr3_aa: CASSKDEVRGRTGGNQPQHF
cdr3_nt: TGTGCCAGCAGCAAAGACGAAGTTAGGGGGCGGACAGGGGGTAATCAGCCCCAGCATTTT

d_call: TRBD2
j_call: TRBJ2-2
v_call: TRBV5-4
clone_size: -
cdr3_aa: CASSPGLAGLTGELFF
cdr3_nt: TGTGCCAGCAGCCCAGGACTAGCGGGCCTCACCGGGGAGCTGTTTTTT

d_call: TRBD2
j_call: TRBJ2-3
v_call: TRBV6-5
clone_size: once
cdr3_aa: CASSYGAGGIDTQYF
cdr3_nt: TGTGCCAGCAGTTACGGTGCGGGAGGGATCGATACGCAGTATTTT

d_call: TRBD2
j_call: TRBJ2-7
v_call: TRBV28
clone_size: -
cdr3_aa: CASGGVSGQNF
cdr3_nt: TGTGCCAGCGGGGGGGTTTCGGGGCAGAACTTC

d_call: TRBD2
j_call: TRBJ2-7
v_call: TRBV5-1
clone_size: -
cdr3_aa: CASSQPGLAREQYF
cdr3_nt: TGCGCCAGCAGCCAACCGGGACTAGCTCGCGAGCAGTACTTC

d_call: -
j_call: TRBJ2-3
v_call: TRBV5-5
clone_size: -
cdr3_aa: CASSTGETGRTDTQYF
cdr3_nt: TGTGCCAGCAGTACTGGGGAAACAGGGCGCACAGATACGCAGTATTTT

d_call: -
j_call: TRBJ1-2
v_call: TRBV5-4
clone_size: -
cdr3_aa: CASSLNAGSYGYTF
cdr3_nt: TGTGCCAGCAGCTTAAACGCGGGAAGCTATGGCTACACCTTC

d_call: TRBD2
j_call: TRBJ2-3
v_call: TRBV5-4
clone_size: -
cdr3_aa: CASSAGLAGAIDTQYF
cdr3_nt: TGTGCCAGCAGCGCCGGACTAGCGGGAGCGATAGATACGCAGTATTTT

d_call: -
j_call: TRBJ2-1
v_call: TRBV5-1
clone_size: -
cdr3_aa: CASSSTDYLNEQFF
cdr3_nt: TGCGCCAGCAGCTCCACTGACTATCTCAATGAGCAGTTCTTC

d_call: -
j_call: TRBJ1-1
v_call: TRBV20-1
clone_size: -
cdr3_aa: CSARGLEAFF
cdr3_nt: TGCAGTGCTAGGGGACTGGAAGCTTTCTTT

d_call: TRBD2
j_call: TRBJ2-7
v_call: TRBV28
clone_size: -
cdr3_aa: CASSSPPGLASYEQYF
cdr3_nt: TGTGCCAGCAGTTCCCCTCCGGGACTAGCGTCCTACGAGCAGTACTTC

d_call: TRBD2
j_call: TRBJ2-3
v_call: TRBV11-3
clone_size: -
cdr3_aa: CASSFGLAPTDTQYF
cdr3_nt: TGTGCCAGCAGCTTTGGACTAGCACCCACAGATACGCAGTATTTT

d_call: -
j_call: TRBJ2-2
v_call: TRBV28
clone_size: -
cdr3_aa: CAIMRTYTGELFF
cdr3_nt: TGTGCCATCATGCGGACCTACACCGGGGAGCTGTTTTTT

d_call: -
j_call: TRBJ1-2
v_call: TRBV27
clone_size: -
cdr3_aa: CASSPTINYGYTF
cdr3_nt: TGTGCCAGCAGTCCTACAATTAACTATGGCTACACCTTC

d_call: TRBD1
j_call: TRBJ2-3
v_call: TRBV7-3
clone_size: -
cdr3_aa: CASSRTGKEDTRYF
cdr3_nt: TGTGCCAGCAGCCGGACAGGGAAGGAAGATACGCGGTATTTT

d_call: -
j_call: TRBJ1-2
v_call: TRBV21-1
clone_size: -
cdr3_aa: CASSRASWGYTF
cdr3_nt: TGTGCCAGCAGCCGGGCATCGTGGGGCTACACCTTC

d_call: -
j_call: TRBJ1-3
v_call: TRBV28
clone_size: -
cdr3_aa: CASSSPTGSGNTIYF
cdr3_nt: TGTGCCAGCAGTTCCCCGACGGGGTCCGGAAACACCATATATTTT

d_call: -
j_call: TRBJ2-7
v_call: TRBV11-2
clone_size: -
cdr3_aa: CASSLVRGAYEQYF
cdr3_nt: TGTGCCAGCAGCTTAGTTAGAGGGGCCTACGAGCAGTACTTC

d_call: -
j_call: TRBJ1-5
v_call: TRBV12-5
clone_size: -
cdr3_aa: CASGLGGLGQPQHF
cdr3_nt: TGTGCTAGTGGTTTGGGGGGTTTGGGTCAGCCCCAGCATTTT

d_call: TRBD2
j_call: TRBJ2-2
v_call: TRBV19
clone_size: -
cdr3_aa: CASKGSGGPNTGELFF
cdr3_nt: TGTGCCAGCAAGGGTTCGGGAGGGCCGAACACCGGGGAGCTGTTTTTT

d_call: -
j_call: TRBJ2-1
v_call: TRBV19
clone_size: -
cdr3_aa: CASALFGTSRATGNEQFF
cdr3_nt: TGTGCCAGTGCGCTCTTTGGGACATCTAGGGCTACGGGCAATGAGCAGTTCTTC

d_call: -
j_call: TRBJ2-1
v_call: TRBV20-1
clone_size: few
cdr3_aa: CSARGSEQFF
cdr3_nt: TGCAGTGCTAGGGGCTCTGAGCAGTTCTTC

d_call: -
j_call: TRBJ1-5
v_call: TRBV7-2
clone_size: -
cdr3_aa: CASSLLNQGINQPQHF
cdr3_nt: TGTGCCAGCAGTTTACTTAATCAGGGAATTAATCAGCCCCAGCATTTT

d_call: -
j_call: TRBJ2-3
v_call: TRBV2
clone_size: once
cdr3_aa: CASSDGRTDTQYF
cdr3_nt: TGTGCCAGCAGTGATGGGAGGACAGATACGCAGTATTTT

d_call: -
j_call: TRBJ2-7
v_call: TRBV5-6
clone_size: once
cdr3_aa: CASSLASYEQYF
cdr3_nt: TGTGCCAGCAGCTTAGCCTCCTACGAGCAGTACTTC

d_call: -
j_call: TRBJ2-5
v_call: TRBV20-1
clone_size: -
cdr3_aa: CSASVRETQYF
cdr3_nt: TGCAGTGCTAGTGTCCGAGAGACCCAGTACTTC

d_call: -
j_call: TRBJ2-1
v_call: TRBV4-2
clone_size: -
cdr3_aa: CASSQDRPSGSSYEQFF
cdr3_nt: TGTGCCAGCAGCCAAGATAGACCCTCCGGGAGTTCGTATGAGCAGTTCTTC

d_call: -
j_call: TRBJ2-7
v_call: TRBV30
clone_size: -
cdr3_aa: CAWSVQAIHEQYF
cdr3_nt: TGTGCCTGGAGTGTACAGGCTATCCACGAGCAGTACTTC

d_call: TRBD2
j_call: TRBJ2-5
v_call: TRBV27
clone_size: -
cdr3_aa: CASSLYSAGGRQYF
cdr3_nt: TGTGCCAGCAGTTTATATTCCGCGGGAGGCCGGCAGTACTTC

d_call: TRBD1
j_call: TRBJ2-3
v_call: TRBV9
clone_size: -
cdr3_aa: CASSLRTGGTDTQYF
cdr3_nt: TGTGCCAGCAGCTTAAGGACAGGGGGGACAGATACGCAGTATTTT

d_call: TRBD1
j_call: TRBJ1-2
v_call: TRBV5-6
clone_size: -
cdr3_aa: CASSLVTGGGGYTF
cdr3_nt: TGTGCCAGCAGCTTGGTTACAGGGGGAGGAGGCTACACCTTC

d_call: -
j_call: TRBJ1-1
v_call: TRBV6-5
clone_size: -
cdr3_aa: CASSYSGRTGVAFF
cdr3_nt: TGTGCCAGCAGTTACTCAGGGCGGACTGGGGTAGCTTTCTTT

d_call: -
j_call: TRBJ2-7
v_call: TRBV11-2
clone_size: -
cdr3_aa: CASSPQGYEQYF
cdr3_nt: TGTGCCAGCAGCCCACAGGGTTACGAGCAGTACTTC

d_call: TRBD1
j_call: TRBJ1-6
v_call: TRBV7-2
clone_size: -
cdr3_aa: CASSLGDRVNSPLHF
cdr3_nt: TGTGCCAGCAGCTTAGGGGACAGGGTGAATTCACCCCTCCACTTT

d_call: -
j_call: TRBJ1-3
v_call: TRBV28
clone_size: -
cdr3_aa: CASSSSHSGNTIYF
cdr3_nt: -

d_call: TRBD2
j_call: TRBJ2-1
v_call: TRBV11-2
clone_size: -
cdr3_aa: CASSLQLAGGGEQFF
cdr3_nt: TGTGCCAGCAGCTTACAACTAGCGGGAGGCGGTGAGCAGTTCTTC

d_call: TRBD1
j_call: TRBJ1-1
v_call: TRBV28
clone_size: -
cdr3_aa: CASKRPGTGTNTEAFF
cdr3_nt: TGTGCCAGCAAACGACCCGGGACAGGGACGAACACTGAAGCTTTCTTT

d_call: TRBD2
j_call: TRBJ2-1
v_call: TRBV18
clone_size: once
cdr3_aa: CASSKLADLYNEQFF
cdr3_nt: TGTGCCAGCTCAAAACTAGCGGATCTATACAATGAGCAGTTCTTC

d_call: TRBD1
j_call: TRBJ1-2
v_call: TRBV6-6
clone_size: -
cdr3_aa: CASSRRQGEDGYTF
cdr3_nt: TGTGCCAGCAGTCGTAGACAGGGGGAGGATGGCTACACCTTC

d_call: -
j_call: TRBJ2-1
v_call: TRBV5-8
clone_size: -
cdr3_aa: CASSRSPYNEQFF
cdr3_nt: TGTGCCAGCAGCCGCTCACCATACAATGAGCAGTTCTTC

d_call: -
j_call: TRBJ2-5
v_call: TRBV5-8
clone_size: -
cdr3_aa: CASRLYETQYF
cdr3_nt: TGTGCCAGCAGGTTATACGAGACCCAGTACTTC

d_call: -
j_call: TRBJ1-4
v_call: TRBV7-2
clone_size: -
cdr3_aa: CASSLQGLTNEKLFF
cdr3_nt: TGTGCCAGCAGCTTGCAGGGTCTAACTAATGAAAAACTGTTTTTT

d_call: TRBD1
j_call: TRBJ2-2
v_call: TRBV6-5
clone_size: -
cdr3_aa: CASSQGADGELFF
cdr3_nt: TGTGCCAGCAGTCAGGGGGCGGACGGGGAGCTGTTTTTT

d_call: -
j_call: TRBJ2-7
v_call: TRBV20-1
clone_size: -
cdr3_aa: CSARAFYEQYF
cdr3_nt: TGCAGTGCTAGGGCCTTTTACGAGCAGTACTTC

d_call: -
j_call: TRBJ2-7
v_call: TRBV10-3
clone_size: -
cdr3_aa: CAISEGHTYEQYF
cdr3_nt: TGTGCCATCAGTGAGGGACATACCTACGAGCAGTACTTC

d_call: TRBD1
j_call: TRBJ1-3
v_call: TRBV10-3
clone_size: -
cdr3_aa: CAIRRGTGGSGNTIYF
cdr3_nt: TGTGCCATCAGACGCGGGACAGGGGGCTCTGGAAACACCATATATTTT

d_call: -
j_call: TRBJ2-7
v_call: TRBV28
clone_size: -
cdr3_aa: CASSLVFRGAPYEQYF
cdr3_nt: TGTGCCAGCAGTTTAGTCTTCCGGGGCGCTCCCTACGAGCAGTACTTC

d_call: -
j_call: TRBJ1-1
v_call: TRBV6-5
clone_size: -
cdr3_aa: CASSYGGANTEAFF
cdr3_nt: TGTGCCAGCAGTTACGGGGGGGCGAACACTGAAGCTTTCTTT

d_call: -
j_call: TRBJ1-3
v_call: TRBV5-1
clone_size: -
cdr3_aa: CASRAQEEARTSGNTIYF
cdr3_nt: TGCGCCAGCCGCGCCCAGGAGGAGGCCCGAACATCTGGAAACACCATATATTTT

d_call: -
j_call: TRBJ2-3
v_call: TRBV28
clone_size: -
cdr3_aa: CASSLNPGAYTDTQYF
cdr3_nt: TGTGCCAGCAGTTTAAATCCAGGGGCCTACACAGATACGCAGTATTTT

d_call: TRBD1
j_call: TRBJ2-5
v_call: TRBV4-3
clone_size: -
cdr3_aa: CASSQVTGVQETQYF
cdr3_nt: TGCGCCAGCAGCCAGGTTACAGGGGTCCAAGAGACCCAGTACTTC

d_call: TRBD1
j_call: TRBJ1-2
v_call: TRBV5-4
clone_size: -
cdr3_aa: CASSPRAPGQVTANYGYTF
cdr3_nt: TGTGCCAGCAGCCCCCGGGCTCCGGGACAGGTGACTGCTAACTATGGCTACACCTTC